This TCR beta chain appears in the sequencing data of a study of beta chain features in type 1 diabetes. The CDR3 is 14 amino acids. Germline loops: CDR1 SGHTA, CDR2 FQGNSA. Trimming took 2 bases from V and 8 from J, leaving 12 bases between them. Naive, central memory, regulatory and stem cell-like memory cells within the CD4+ compartment were sorted using CD45RO/CCR7/CD25/CD127/CD95/CD27. The authors reverse transcribed all of the isolated RNA, so sequencing captured expressed TCRB transcripts. Samples of naive, central memory and regulatory T cells yielded a mean of around 3.8 million reads. The method was immunoSEQ multiplex PCR; TCRdb's version includes in-frame clones alone and lacks a portion of them. Of 860,000 or so clones in the sample, under 20% were seen once.

J is TRBJ1-4 and V is TRBV7-2, with D possibly matching TRBD1 (6 bases). Sequenced input: naive CD4+ T cells from blood. This receptor was taken from a woman younger than 30 in good health. The CDR3 spells CASSLRQGWEKLFF. For the CDR3, the DNA is TGTGCCAGCAGCTTACGCCAGGGGTGGGAAAAACTGTTTTTT.